One sample yielded the 25 T cell receptor beta chains listed below, sequenced in a study of CD4 and CD8 cells across lung adenocarcinoma regions. TCRdb re-analysed the PCR reads in MiXCR, keeping a single row per CDR3 protein. Here the sample spans more than 10,000 distinct CDR3 sequences, around 61% being singletons. The source material was CD8+ T cells from the margin of a lung tumor. Receptors were obtained from a female donor with lung adenocarcinoma. The CD4 and CD8 labels of this study may be unreliable.

CDR3 amino acids: CASSRRPGRGVKDTQYF. The CDR3 region has the DNA TGTGCCAGCAGCCGCCGCCCGGGGCGGGGAGTCAAAGATACGCAGTACTTC. J is TRBJ2-4 and V is TRBV6-1; possible D gene TRBD2, 6 bases. CDR1 and CDR2 (germline): MNHNS, SASEGT. Between the trimmed V and J ends, which lost 6 bases and 13 bases, there was a span of 31 bases. This CDR3 has 17 residues.

The chain recombines TRBV27 with TRBJ2-1, with TRBD2 matching 7 bases. The CDR3 length is 13 residues. The V segment lost 7 bases and the J segment 10 bases; nucleotides outside the gene matches: 10. The germline CDR1 and CDR2 sequences are MNHEY and SMNVEV (reference sequence). The CDR3 reads CASTGDYPPEQFF. CDR3 nucleotide sequence: TGTGCCAGCACGGGGGACTATCCTCCCGAGCAGTTCTTC.

This sequence joins TRBV12-3 or TRBV12-4 and TRBJ1-4; weak D call: TRBD1 (5 bases). V lost 6 bases and J 8 bases, leaving 16 bases between the germline ends. The CDR3 is 14 amino acids. CDR3 region: CASRFRDGEEKLFF. The CDR3 nucleotides read TGTGCCAGCAGATTCCGGGACGGTGAGGAAAAACTGTTTTTT.

This clonotype was recorded a few times. This chain uses TRBV7-2 with TRBJ2-5, with 10 bases identical to TRBD2. The trim removed 5 bases at V and 4 bases at J, leaving 10 bases unmatched. This CDR3 is built from 16 residues. CDR1 is SGHTA, CDR2 FQGNSA, per germline. This chain's CDR3 is CASSPTTSGWGETQYF. Here the CDR3 DNA reads TGTGCCAGCAGCCCCACGACTAGCGGGTGGGGAGAGACCCAGTACTTC.

This clonotype was detected only a few times. The V call is TRBV6-1, the J call TRBJ2-1; 8 bases agree with TRBD2. This CDR3 has 15 residues. Trimming removed 7 bases from V and 0 bases from J; junction bases left unmatched: 5. Germline V gene sequence: CDR1 MNHNS, CDR2 SASEGT. DNA of the CDR3: TGTGCCAGCATAGTAGGGACTAGCTCCTACAATGAGCAGTTCTTC. Protein sequence: CASIVGTSSYNEQFF.

This clonotype came up a few times. This chain links TRBV7-6 with TRBJ1-4; the D gene is possibly TRBD1 (5 bases). V was pared by 2 bases and J by 4 bases, with 20 bases between. The CDR3 has 18 amino acids. The germline gives CDR1 SGHVS, CDR2 FNYEAQ. The CDR3 here is CASSLLGSREVHNEKLFF. CDR3 DNA sequence: TGTGCCAGCAGCTTATTGGGTAGCAGGGAGGTCCATAATGAAAAACTGTTTTTT.

This clonotype occurred once. The chain uses TRBV7-2 and TRBJ2-1, with TRBD2 matching 9 bases. The CDR3 runs 15 residues. Germline CDR1 is SGHTA and CDR2 is FQGNSA. With V trimmed by 6 bases and J by 8 bases, 11 bases remained unmatched. CDR3 residues: CASSYTAGGDDEQFF. The CDR3 bases are TGTGCCAGCAGTTACACGGCGGGAGGGGACGATGAGCAGTTCTTC.

V is TRBV6-5 and J is TRBJ1-6; D unclear. The germline V gene has CDR1 MNHEY and CDR2 SVGAGI. The V and J ends lost 2 bases and 7 bases respectively, with 3 bases between them. This CDR3 contains 12 residues. For the CDR3, the DNA is TGTGCCAGCAGTTACCACAATTCACCCCTCCACTTT. Translation: CASSYHNSPLHF.

This clonotype was counted a few times. This rearrangement joins TRBV6-1 to TRBJ2-5; 9 bases are a match to TRBD1. This CDR3 is 15 amino acids long. V trimming: 7 bases; J trimming: 2 bases; junction bases outside the gene matches: 8. CDR1 and CDR2 (germline): MNHNS, SASEGT. The chain's CDR3 is CASIDTGGPQETQYF. The CDR3, as DNA: TGTGCCAGCATTGATACAGGGGGCCCGCAAGAGACCCAGTACTTC.

This clonotype was seen more than once but under ten times. The rearrangement joins TRBV4-1 to TRBJ1-1; weak D call: TRBD1 (5 bases). V was pared by 4 bases and J by 3 bases, with 9 bases between. This CDR3 comprises 13 residues. The germline V gene encodes CDR1 MGHRA and CDR2 YSYEKL. DNA for the CDR3: TGCGCCAGCAGCCGAGGGGTTGACACTGAAGCTTTCTTT. Encoded protein: CASSRGVDTEAFF.

This clonotype was seen repeatedly, ten times or more. This rearrangement joins TRBV5-1 to TRBJ1-2; 9 bases fit TRBD1. The CDR3 contains 14 residues. V lost 4 bases and J lost 4; bases outside the gene matches: 5. In germline, CDR1 is SGHRS, CDR2 YFSETQ. CDR3 DNA: TGCGCCAGCAGCGGGGACAGGGAAGCCTATGGCTACACCTTC. This gives the protein CASSGDREAYGYTF.

This clonotype occurred many times. This chain uses TRBV7-6 with TRBJ2-1; 8 nucleotides line up with TRBD2. This CDR3 spans 14 amino acids. Looked up from germline, CDR1 is SGHVS and CDR2 is FNYEAQ. Trimming at V came to 5 bases and at J to 6 bases, leaving 6 bases not matched to a gene. The CDR3 reads CASSPPGGPNEQFF. The CDR3 nucleotides are TGTGCCAGCAGCCCCCCGGGGGGGCCCAATGAGCAGTTCTTC. Full variable domain (remainder filled in from reference TRBV7-6 and TRBJ2-1): GAGVSQSPRYKVTKRGQDVALRCDPISGHVSLYWYRQALGQGPEFLTYFNYEAQQDKSGLPNDRFSAERPEGSISTLTIQRTEQRDSAMYRCASSPPGGPNEQFFGPGTRLTVL.

The V gene is TRBV15, the J gene TRBJ2-5; D not certain. Deletions cut 0 bases from V and 2 bases from J, with 13 bases between. CDR3 length equals 16 residues. Looked up from germline, CDR1 is LNHNV and CDR2 is YYDKDF (reference sequence). CDR3 residues: CATSRDSLGQQETQYF. DNA of the CDR3: TGTGCCACCAGCAGAGATTCTCTAGGGCAACAAGAGACCCAGTACTTC.

This clonotype has more than one count but fewer than ten. V gene TRBV12-3 or TRBV12-4 combines with J gene TRBJ2-1; perhaps TRBD1 as D (5 bases). The CDR3 runs 15 residues. V was trimmed by 5 bases and J by 8 bases, leaving 19 bases between them. The CDR3: CASSQGVRLGDEQFF. The CDR3 coding sequence is TGTGCCAGCAGTCAGGGCGTAAGGTTAGGGGATGAGCAGTTCTTC.

This clonotype was detected once. The chain has TRBV6-1 and TRBJ2-3; 9 positions agree with TRBD2. CDR3 length: 14 amino acids. Germline V gives CDR1 MNHNS, CDR2 SASEGT. The CDR3: CAGSGGCSTETQYF. The DNA for the CDR3 is TGTGCGGGCAGCGGGGGGTGTAGCACAGAGACCCAGTATTTT.

This clonotype was counted between two and nine times. V and J are TRBV12-3 or TRBV12-4 and TRBJ1-2, with no clear D. The CDR3 spans 14 residues. Trimming stripped 2 bases from V and 4 bases from J, with 11 bases between. This CDR3 is CASSLLLVSYGYTF. The CDR3 DNA reads TGTGCCAGCAGTTTACTTCTGGTGAGCTATGGCTACACCTTC.

Notes on this clonotype: This sequence may be a read error, since a much larger clone differs from it by one base. The J gene is TRBJ2-1, the V gene TRBV6-5, with D perhaps being TRBD1 or TRBD2 (6 bases each). Trimming took off 0 bases at V and 13 bases at J, with 22 bases between the two ends. Germline CDR1 is MNHEY and CDR2 is SVGAGI. The CDR3 has 16 amino acids. The CDR3: CASSYSMSGAGGTQFF. The CDR3 DNA reads TGTGCCAGCAGTTACTCGATGTCGGGGGCGGGCGGGACCCAGTTCTTC.

In this sample, this clonotype turned up a few times. The chain combines TRBV25-1 with TRBJ1-1; maybe TRBD1 (5 bases). The CDR3 is 14 amino acids. Trimming removed 4 bases at V and 0 bases at J, with 9 bases between. Per germline, CDR1 MGHDK and CDR2 SYGVNS. The CDR3 protein is CASSVGHMNTEAFF. For the CDR3, the DNA is TGTGCCAGCAGTGTCGGACACATGAACACTGAAGCTTTCTTT.

There are many counts of this clonotype. The chain carries TRBV10-1 and TRBJ2-3, with 12 bases aligning to TRBD2. The V gene's germline CDR1 is WNHNN and CDR2 SYGVQD (reference sequence). The V and J ends lost 2 bases and 4 bases, in that order; junction bases with no gene match: 10. The CDR3 is made up of 18 amino acids. The CDR3 sequence is CASSETRSSGGASDTQYF. Here the CDR3 DNA reads TGCGCCAGCAGTGAGACCCGTTCTAGCGGGGGGGCTTCAGATACGCAGTATTTT.

This clonotype is labeled as medium-sized. This chain connects TRBV10-3 to TRBJ2-1; D is perhaps TRBD1 (5 bases). V was trimmed by 6 bases and J by 8 bases, leaving 20 bases between them. The CDR3 contains 15 residues. Germline V gives CDR1 ENHRY, CDR2 SYGVKD. Written as DNA, the CDR3 is TGTGCCATCAGATCCCAAGGGGCGAGCAGCGATGAGCAGTTCTTC. It specifies CAIRSQGASSDEQFF.

The CDR3 spells CASSEVAGGTTDTQYF. CDR3 in DNA: TGTGCCAGCAGTGAAGTAGCGGGAGGGACCACAGATACGCAGTATTTT. The genes are TRBV6-1 and TRBJ2-3; the match to TRBD2 covers 11 bases. CDR1 and CDR2 from the germline V gene are MNHNS and SASEGT. V trimming: 1 base; J trimming: 2 bases; junction bases outside the gene matches: 2. The CDR3 covers 16 residues.

The genes are TRBV5-5 and TRBJ2-5; a weak D match, TRBD1 (6 bases). TRBJ2-7 explains the end of the DNA better; the J call may be wrong. CDR1 and CDR2 (germline): SGHKS, YYEKEE (reference sequence). The CDR3 runs to 16 residues. The CDR3: CASSVSGTSLSYEQYF. For the CDR3, the DNA is TGTGCCAGCAGCGTATCCGGGACATCCCTTTCTTACGAGCAGTACTTC.

The chain employs TRBV4-1 and TRBJ2-3; D is perhaps TRBD2 (6 bases). The CDR3 is 15 amino acids. Trimming left V 4 bases short and J 1 base short, with 12 bases between. Germline CDR1 reads MGHRA; CDR2 reads YSYEKL. In DNA, the CDR3 is TGCGCCAGCAGCCCGGGGAGGCGAGGCACAGATACGCAGTATTTT. Its translation is CASSPGRRGTDTQYF.

The chain uses TRBV11-3 and TRBJ2-1; TRBD2 agrees at 9 bases. V was pared by 5 bases and J by 4 bases, with 6 bases of the junction left unmatched. In germline, CDR1 is SGHNT, CDR2 YENEEA. CDR3 length: 15 residues. CDR3 sequence reads: CASSPRTSAYNEQFF. CDR3 DNA sequence: TGTGCCAGCAGCCCAAGGACTAGCGCGTACAATGAGCAGTTCTTC. The full variable domain, rest sourced from reference TRBV11-3 and TRBJ2-1, is EAGVVQSPRYKIIEKKQPVAFWCNPISGHNTLYWYLQNLGQGPELLIRYENEEAVDDSQLPKDRFSAERLKGVDSTLKIQPAELGDSAVYLCASSPRTSAYNEQFFGPGTRLTVL.

The chain is built from TRBV10-1 and TRBJ2-1, with 8 bases identical to TRBD2. The V and J ends lost 0 bases and 10 bases, in that order; junction bases with no gene match: 8. This CDR3 region has 15 residues. The germline V gene has CDR1 WNHNN and CDR2 SYGVQD (reference sequence). The chain's CDR3 is CASSESEGSGTEQFF. DNA for the CDR3: TGCGCCAGCAGTGAGTCGGAGGGTAGCGGGACCGAGCAGTTCTTC.